This T cell receptor beta chain originates from a study of blood T cells in healthy people across ages. Study-wide results and limits: From one million sequenced T cells, diversity estimates were lower bounds.

With respect to this clonotype: What it binds is unknown.

For the second PCR, which ran for about 7 to 11 cycles, a sample-barcoded 5' primer and a J-beta primer mix were used. TCRdb ran MiXCR on the 5' RACE reads and lists one entry per CDR3 protein. Here the sample spans roughly 2 million distinct CDR3 sequences, roughly 52% being singletons. This CDR3 is built from 16 residues. V lost 0 bases and J lost 2, with 13 bases in between. Germline CDR1 SGHAT, CDR2 FQNNGV. The receptor was isolated from a middle-aged woman in good health. J is TRBJ2-5 and V is TRBV11-2; a possible D gene is TRBD1 (6 bases). Source material: blood. This CDR3 reads CASSLDGGQSQETQYF. The CDR3 DNA is TGTGCCAGCAGCTTAGATGGGGGACAATCACAAGAGACCCAGTACTTC.